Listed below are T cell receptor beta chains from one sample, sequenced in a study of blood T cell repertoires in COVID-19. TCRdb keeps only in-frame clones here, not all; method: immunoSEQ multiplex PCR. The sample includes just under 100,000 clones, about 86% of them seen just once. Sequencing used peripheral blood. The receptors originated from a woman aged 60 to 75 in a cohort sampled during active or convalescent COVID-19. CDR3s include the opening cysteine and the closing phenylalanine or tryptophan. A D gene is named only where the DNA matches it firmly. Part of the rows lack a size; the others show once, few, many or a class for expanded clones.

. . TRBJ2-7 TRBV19 CASSRDRYEQYF TGTGCCAGTAGTCGAGATCGCTACGAGCAGTACTTC
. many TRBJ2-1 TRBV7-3 CASRTSGGGNEQFF TGTGCCAGCAGGACTTCGGGTGGAGGGAATGAGCAGTTCTTC
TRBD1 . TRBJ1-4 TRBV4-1 CASSPGTEGETEKLFF TGCGCCAGCAGCCCCGGGACAGAAGGGGAGACTGAAAAACTGTTTTTT
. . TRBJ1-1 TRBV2 CASSKWVPEAFF TGTGCCAGCAGTAAATGGGTGCCGGAGGCTTTCTTT
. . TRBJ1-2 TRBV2 CASSEIGRPYGYTF TGTGCCAGCAGTGAAATCGGCAGGCCCTATGGCTACACCTTC
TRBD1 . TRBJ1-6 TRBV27 CASSLGTGYSPLHF TGTGCCAGCAGTTTAGGGACAGGGTATTCACCCCTCCACTTT
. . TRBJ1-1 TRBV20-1 CSGVENTEAFF TGCAGTGGCGTTGAGAACACTGAAGCTTTCTTT
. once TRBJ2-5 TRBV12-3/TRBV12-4 CASSLTGAWTQYF TGTGCCAGCAGTTTGACGGGAGCCTGGACCCAGTACTTC
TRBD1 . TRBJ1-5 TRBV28 CASSRQGRGDQPQHF TGTGCCAGCAGCCGCCAGGGCAGGGGGGATCAGCCCCAGCATTTT
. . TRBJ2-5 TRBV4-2 CASSQDSREETQYF TGTGCCAGCAGCCAAGACAGCAGGGAAGAGACCCAGTACTTC
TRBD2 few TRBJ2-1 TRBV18 CASSPGLGGNEQFF TGTGCCAGCTCACCGGGACTAGGAGGAAATGAGCAGTTCTTC
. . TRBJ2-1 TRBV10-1 CASSESFRRGNEQFF TGCGCCAGCAGTGAGTCCTTCCGGAGAGGCAATGAGCAGTTCTTC
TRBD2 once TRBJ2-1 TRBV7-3 CASSSLAGDSYNEQFF TGTGCCAGCAGCTCCCTAGCGGGGGACTCCTACAATGAGCAGTTCTTC
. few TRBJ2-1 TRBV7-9 CASSLVGGADEQFF TGTGCCAGCAGCTTAGTGGGGGGAGCGGATGAGCAGTTCTTC
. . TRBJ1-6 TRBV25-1 CASSEFGRGDSPLHF TGTGCCAGCAGTGAATTTGGCAGGGGTGATTCACCCCTCCACTTT
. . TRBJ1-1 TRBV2 CASSETGRATEAFF TGTGCCAGCAGTGAAACAGGGCGAGCCACTGAAGCTTTCTTT
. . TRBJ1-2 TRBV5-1 CASSLAEGPGGYTF TGCGCCAGCAGCTTGGCTGAGGGTCCGGGTGGCTACACCTTC
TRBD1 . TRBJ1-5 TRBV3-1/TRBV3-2 CASSPGGSNQPQHF TGTGCCAGCAGCCCAGGGGGTAGCAATCAGCCCCAGCATTTT
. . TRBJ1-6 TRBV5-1 CASSLESSAGWNSPLHF TGCGCCAGCAGCTTGGAATCCAGCGCCGGGTGGAATTCACCCCTCCACTTT
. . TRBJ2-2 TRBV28 CASGWRANTGELFF TGTGCCAGCGGTTGGCGGGCGAACACCGGGGAGCTGTTTTTT
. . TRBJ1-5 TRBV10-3 CAIAGDFSNQPQHF TGTGCCATCGCGGGGGATTTTAGCAATCAGCCCCAGCATTTT
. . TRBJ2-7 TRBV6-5 CASSTTGAGLYEQYF TGTGCCAGCAGTACAACTGGGGCAGGGCTCTACGAGCAGTACTTC
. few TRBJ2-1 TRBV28 CASSQLPGINEQFF TGTGCCAGCAGTCAACTGCCAGGGATTAATGAGCAGTTCTTC
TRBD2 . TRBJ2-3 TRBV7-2 CASSQTSGGAGDTQYF TGTGCCAGCAGCCAGACTAGCGGGGGGGCGGGAGATACGCAGTATTTT
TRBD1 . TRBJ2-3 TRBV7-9 CASSESQGSTDTQYF TGTGCCAGCAGCGAGTCACAGGGGAGCACAGATACGCAGTATTTT
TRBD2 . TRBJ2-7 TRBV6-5 CASSRAGGAVYEQYF TGTGCCAGCAGTCGAGCGGGAGGGGCGGTTTACGAGCAGTACTTC
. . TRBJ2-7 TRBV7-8 CASSLEREVTYEQYF TGTGCCAGCAGCTTAGAGAGGGAAGTAACCTACGAGCAGTACTTC
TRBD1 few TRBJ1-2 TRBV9 CASSVSGTGQYGYTF TGTGCCAGCAGCGTCTCCGGGACAGGCCAATATGGCTACACCTTC
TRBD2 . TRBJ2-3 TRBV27 CASSLTPLAGGLVTQYF TGTGCCAGCAGTCTGACCCCACTAGCGGGAGGGCTGGTTACGCAGTATTTT
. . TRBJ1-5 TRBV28 CASNTQGLGQPQHF TGTGCCAGCAACACCCAGGGACTAGGCCAGCCCCAGCATTTT
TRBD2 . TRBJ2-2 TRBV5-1 CASSHSSGGANTGELFF TGCGCCAGCAGCCATTCTAGCGGGGGTGCGAACACCGGGGAGCTGTTTTTT
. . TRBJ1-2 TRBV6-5 CASSYFRTENYGYTF TGTGCCAGCAGTTACTTTCGGACAGAGAACTATGGCTACACCTTC
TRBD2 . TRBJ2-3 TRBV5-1 CASSLAGVSTDTQYF TGCGCCAGCAGCTTAGCGGGAGTGAGCACAGATACGCAGTATTTT
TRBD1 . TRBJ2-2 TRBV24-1 CATSDAGGADTGELFF TGTGCCACCAGTGATGCAGGGGGCGCCGACACCGGGGAGCTGTTTTTT
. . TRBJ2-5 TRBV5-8 CASSLGRKTLSRETQYF TGTGCCAGCAGCTTGGGAAGGAAGACGCTGTCGAGGGAGACCCAGTACTTC
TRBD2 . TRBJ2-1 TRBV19 CASSMWGGNEQFF TGTGCCAGTAGTATGTGGGGGGGCAATGAGCAGTTCTTC
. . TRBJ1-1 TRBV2 CASREDRLNTEAFF TGTGCCAGCAGAGAGGACAGATTGAACACTGAAGCTTTCTTT
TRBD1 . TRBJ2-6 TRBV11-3 CASSPGQGRANVLTF TGTGCCAGCAGCCCCGGACAGGGACGGGCCAACGTCCTGACTTTC
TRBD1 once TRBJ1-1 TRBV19 CASSIGTGANTEAFF TGTGCCAGTAGTATCGGGACAGGGGCGAACACTGAAGCTTTCTTT
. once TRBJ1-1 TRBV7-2 CASSYAATNTEAFF TGTGCCAGCAGCTATGCGGCAACGAACACTGAAGCTTTCTTT
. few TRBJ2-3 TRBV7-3 CASSPNSADTQYF TGTGCCAGCAGCCCCAACTCGGCAGATACGCAGTATTTT
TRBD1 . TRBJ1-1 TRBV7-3 CASSPGQGNTEAFF TGTGCCAGCAGCCCCGGACAGGGGAACACTGAAGCTTTCTTT
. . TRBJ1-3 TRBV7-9 CASRPQGSRNTIYF TGTGCCAGTCGACCCCAGGGCTCCCGAAACACCATATATTTT
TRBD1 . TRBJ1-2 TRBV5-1 CASSSLRLLRDSYRGYTF TGCGCCAGCAGCTCTCTCCGCCTGCTCCGGGACAGCTATCGCGGCTACACCTTC
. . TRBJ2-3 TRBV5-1 CASSLTREATDTQYF TGCGCCAGCAGCTTGACGAGGGAAGCCACAGATACGCAGTATTTT
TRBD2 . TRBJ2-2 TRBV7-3 CASSLSPSGFTGELFF TGTGCCAGCAGCTTAAGCCCTAGCGGGTTCACCGGGGAGCTGTTTTTT
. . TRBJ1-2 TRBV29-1 CSVEKGVGGYTF TGCAGCGTTGAGAAGGGAGTCGGTGGCTACACCTTC
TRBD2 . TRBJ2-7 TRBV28 CASTRGLGTYEQYF TGTGCCAGCACCCGGGGACTAGGAACCTACGAGCAGTACTTC
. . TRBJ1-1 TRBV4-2 CASSRGGRDTEAFF TGTGCCAGCAGCCGAGGGGGGAGGGACACTGAAGCTTTCTTT
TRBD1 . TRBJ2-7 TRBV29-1 CSAGQGTYEQYF TGCAGCGCGGGACAGGGGACCTACGAGCAGTACTTC
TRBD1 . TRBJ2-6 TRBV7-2 CASSQTFQGAAGANVLTF TGTGCCAGCAGCCAGACCTTCCAGGGGGCCGCTGGGGCCAACGTCCTGACTTTC
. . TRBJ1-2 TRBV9 CASSGGRLGYTF TGTGCCAGCAGCGGAGGGAGGTTGGGCTACACCTTC
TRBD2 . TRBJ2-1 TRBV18 CASSPYPQRGRVNEQFF TGTGCCAGCTCACCTTACCCCCAGCGGGGGCGCGTCAATGAGCAGTTCTTC
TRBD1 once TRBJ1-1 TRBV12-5 CASGLVVRGQVTEAFF TGTGCTAGTGGTTTGGTGGTCAGGGGGCAGGTCACTGAAGCTTTCTTT
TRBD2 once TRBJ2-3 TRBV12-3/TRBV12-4 CASSLAGGHTQYF TGTGCCAGCAGTCTAGCGGGGGGGCATACGCAGTATTTT
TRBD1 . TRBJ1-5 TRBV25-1 CASSESGTGGGQPQHF TGTGCCAGCAGTGAATCTGGGACAGGGGGCGGTCAGCCCCAGCATTTT
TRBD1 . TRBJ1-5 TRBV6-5 CASSPGQGAWQPQHF TGTGCCAGCAGCCCCGGACAGGGGGCTTGGCAGCCCCAGCATTTT
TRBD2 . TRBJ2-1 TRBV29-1 CSFLGGRGAPSSYNEQFF TGCAGCTTCCTCGGGGGGCGGGGGGCCCCGAGCTCCTACAATGAGCAGTTCTTC
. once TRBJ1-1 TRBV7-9 CASSLNTEAFF TGTGCCAGCAGCCTCAACACTGAAGCTTTCTTT